A selection of T cell receptor beta chains follows, all from one sample in a study of identical twins. TCRdb independently ran MiXCR on the 5' RACE reads; one entry per CDR3 protein. The table includes 1,800,000 or so distinct CDR3 sequences, under 35% detected once. Sequencing was carried out using cord blood. The receptors stem from a newborn girl in good health. CDR3s include the opening cysteine and the closing phenylalanine or tryptophan. Each record gives: CDR3 protein, V gene, J gene, D gene. D genes are given only for firm matches.

CDR3aa: CASSVRLVVERFF
v_gene: TRBV6-1
j_gene: TRBJ2-1
d_gene: NA

CDR3aa: CAISNQGSGNTIYF
v_gene: TRBV10-3
j_gene: TRBJ1-3
d_gene: NA

CDR3aa: CSARDPGLAGSISYNEQFF
v_gene: TRBV20-1
j_gene: TRBJ2-1
d_gene: TRBD2

CDR3aa: CASSYRGSEFGKQYF
v_gene: TRBV6-5
j_gene: TRBJ2-7
d_gene: NA

CDR3aa: CASSEWTKTSNNEQFF
v_gene: TRBV10-2
j_gene: TRBJ2-1
d_gene: NA

CDR3aa: CASSPPRTGSSYEQYF
v_gene: TRBV27
j_gene: TRBJ2-7
d_gene: TRBD1

CDR3aa: CSVEEAYRETQYF
v_gene: TRBV29-1
j_gene: TRBJ2-5
d_gene: NA

CDR3aa: CSARDYTTDTQYF
v_gene: TRBV20-1
j_gene: TRBJ2-3
d_gene: TRBD2

CDR3aa: CSVEGVGGEQYF
v_gene: TRBV29-1
j_gene: TRBJ2-5
d_gene: NA

CDR3aa: CSVELAGSDTEALF
v_gene: TRBV29-1
j_gene: TRBJ1-1
d_gene: NA

CDR3aa: CASSLRPGLPFSSYEQYF
v_gene: TRBV6-5
j_gene: TRBJ2-7
d_gene: NA

CDR3aa: CASSAQQSTDTQYF
v_gene: TRBV2
j_gene: TRBJ2-3
d_gene: NA

CDR3aa: CASNGSASYNEQFF
v_gene: TRBV7-9
j_gene: TRBJ2-1
d_gene: NA

CDR3aa: CASSLRTGTSGYTSYNEQFF
v_gene: TRBV28
j_gene: TRBJ2-1
d_gene: TRBD2

CDR3aa: CASSPGQGWFGANVLTF
v_gene: TRBV14
j_gene: TRBJ2-6
d_gene: TRBD1

CDR3aa: CAIRKTGATDTQYF
v_gene: TRBV10-3
j_gene: TRBJ2-3
d_gene: TRBD1

CDR3aa: CASSSPGRSDTGELFF
v_gene: TRBV12-3/TRBV12-4
j_gene: TRBJ2-2
d_gene: NA

CDR3aa: CASSLRRYVDREGAYGYTF
v_gene: TRBV5-6
j_gene: TRBJ1-2
d_gene: TRBD1

CDR3aa: CASSVASGRSYEQYF
v_gene: TRBV9
j_gene: TRBJ2-7
d_gene: TRBD2

CDR3aa: CASLLNQETQYF
v_gene: TRBV2
j_gene: TRBJ2-5
d_gene: NA

CDR3aa: CASSLTSGGAGTQYF
v_gene: TRBV12-3/TRBV12-4
j_gene: NA
d_gene: TRBD2

CDR3aa: CASSCPHRRASYEQYF
v_gene: TRBV6-2/TRBV6-3
j_gene: TRBJ2-7
d_gene: NA

CDR3aa: CASSLPLAGMRYEQYF
v_gene: TRBV5-5
j_gene: TRBJ2-7
d_gene: TRBD2

CDR3aa: CASSPLGLKAEAFF
v_gene: TRBV12-3/TRBV12-4
j_gene: TRBJ1-1
d_gene: NA

CDR3aa: CASSDQGVSYNEQFF
v_gene: TRBV28
j_gene: TRBJ2-1
d_gene: NA

CDR3aa: CSARGQVYNSPLHF
v_gene: TRBV20-1
j_gene: TRBJ1-6
d_gene: NA

CDR3aa: CAGIPGLAEKSSYNEQFF
v_gene: TRBV7-2
j_gene: TRBJ2-1
d_gene: TRBD2

CDR3aa: CASSLGLAGGPWEQYF
v_gene: TRBV7-2
j_gene: TRBJ2-4
d_gene: TRBD2

CDR3aa: CASSPGTGAGGYTF
v_gene: TRBV28
j_gene: TRBJ1-2
d_gene: TRBD1

CDR3aa: CASSTKRGKSYNEQFF
v_gene: TRBV19
j_gene: TRBJ2-1
d_gene: TRBD2

CDR3aa: CASSFGVIGAEAFF
v_gene: TRBV5-1
j_gene: TRBJ1-1
d_gene: NA

CDR3aa: CASSAGVGFRNEQFF
v_gene: TRBV18
j_gene: TRBJ2-1
d_gene: NA

CDR3aa: CASSLWTSRPTDTQYF
v_gene: TRBV7-2
j_gene: TRBJ2-3
d_gene: TRBD2

CDR3aa: CASSLSGQPNTDTRYF
v_gene: TRBV3-1
j_gene: TRBJ2-3
d_gene: NA

CDR3aa: CASSVLLAGGEQYF
v_gene: TRBV9
j_gene: TRBJ2-7
d_gene: TRBD2

CDR3aa: CSVSGDSNQPQHF
v_gene: TRBV20-1
j_gene: TRBJ1-5
d_gene: NA

CDR3aa: CASGRRTQETQYF
v_gene: TRBV4-2
j_gene: NA
d_gene: NA

CDR3aa: CASSVEGTSPSETQYF
v_gene: TRBV9
j_gene: NA
d_gene: TRBD2

CDR3aa: CASSFRTPYNEQFF
v_gene: TRBV7-2
j_gene: TRBJ2-1
d_gene: NA

CDR3aa: CASSQGAALTEAFF
v_gene: TRBV4-2
j_gene: TRBJ1-1
d_gene: NA

CDR3aa: CASSFSGSRDTQYF
v_gene: TRBV5-1
j_gene: TRBJ2-3
d_gene: TRBD2

CDR3aa: CASSQYPLAGNEQYF
v_gene: TRBV3-1
j_gene: NA
d_gene: TRBD2

CDR3aa: CASSSPGPYNSPLHF
v_gene: TRBV27
j_gene: TRBJ1-6
d_gene: NA

CDR3aa: CASSYPADTQYF
v_gene: TRBV6-2/TRBV6-3
j_gene: TRBJ2-3
d_gene: NA

CDR3aa: CASSRVDEQYF
v_gene: TRBV3-1
j_gene: TRBJ2-7
d_gene: NA

CDR3aa: CSALPRGFSYEQYF
v_gene: TRBV20-1
j_gene: TRBJ2-7
d_gene: NA